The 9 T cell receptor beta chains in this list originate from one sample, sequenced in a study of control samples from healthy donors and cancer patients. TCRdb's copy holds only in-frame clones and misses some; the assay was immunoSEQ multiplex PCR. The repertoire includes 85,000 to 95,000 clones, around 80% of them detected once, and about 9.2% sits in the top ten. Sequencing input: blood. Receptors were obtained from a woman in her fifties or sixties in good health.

CDR3 nucleotide sequence: TGTGCCAGTACCCAACAGGGGGCCGGAAACACCATATATTTT. As protein: CASTQQGAGNTIYF. The chain carries TRBV19 and TRBJ1-3, with 9 nucleotides matching TRBD1. The CDR3 covers 14 residues. The germline gives CDR1 LNHDA, CDR2 SQIVND (reference sequence). With 7 bases clipped from V and 4 bases from J, the junction kept 5 bases outside the gene matches.

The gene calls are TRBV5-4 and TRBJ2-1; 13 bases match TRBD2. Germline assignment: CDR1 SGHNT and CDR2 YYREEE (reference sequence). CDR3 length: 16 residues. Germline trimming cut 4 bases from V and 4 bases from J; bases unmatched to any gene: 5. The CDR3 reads CASSIPGLAGYNEQFF. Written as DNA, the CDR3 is TGTGCCAGCAGCATTCCGGGACTAGCGGGATACAATGAGCAGTTCTTC.

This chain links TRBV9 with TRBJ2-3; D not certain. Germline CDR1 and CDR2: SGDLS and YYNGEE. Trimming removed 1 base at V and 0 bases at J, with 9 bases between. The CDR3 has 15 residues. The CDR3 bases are TGTGCCAGCAGCGTATGGAAGTCTAGCACAGATACGCAGTATTTT. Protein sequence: CASSVWKSSTDTQYF.

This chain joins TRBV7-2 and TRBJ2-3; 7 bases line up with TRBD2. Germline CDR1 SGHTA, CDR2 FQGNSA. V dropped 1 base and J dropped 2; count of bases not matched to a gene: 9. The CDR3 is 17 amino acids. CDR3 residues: CASSLVGGGGLTDTQYF. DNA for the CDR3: TGTGCCAGCAGCTTAGTAGGTGGGGGGGGACTCACAGATACGCAGTATTTT.

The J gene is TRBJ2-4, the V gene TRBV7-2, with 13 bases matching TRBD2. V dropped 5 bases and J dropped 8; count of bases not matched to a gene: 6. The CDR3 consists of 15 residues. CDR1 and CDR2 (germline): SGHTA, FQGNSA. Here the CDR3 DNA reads TGTGCCAGCAGCACAGGAGGACTAGCGGGGGACATTCAGTACTTC. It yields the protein CASSTGGLAGDIQYF.

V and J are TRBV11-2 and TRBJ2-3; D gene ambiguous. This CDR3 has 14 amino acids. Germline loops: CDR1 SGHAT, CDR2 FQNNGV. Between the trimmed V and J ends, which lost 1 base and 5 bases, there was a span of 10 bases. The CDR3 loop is CASSLVNRGDTQYF. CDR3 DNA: TGTGCCAGCAGCTTAGTCAATCGTGGAGATACGCAGTATTTT.

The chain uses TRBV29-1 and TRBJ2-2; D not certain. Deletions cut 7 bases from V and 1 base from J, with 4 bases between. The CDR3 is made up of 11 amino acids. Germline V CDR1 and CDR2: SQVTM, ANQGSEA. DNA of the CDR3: TGCAGCGGACAGAACACCGGGGAGCTGTTTTTT. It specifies CSGQNTGELFF.

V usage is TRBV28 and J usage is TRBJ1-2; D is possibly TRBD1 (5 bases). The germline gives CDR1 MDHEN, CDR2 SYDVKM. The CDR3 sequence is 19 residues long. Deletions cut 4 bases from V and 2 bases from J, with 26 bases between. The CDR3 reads CASSSQPRAGGGTNYGYTF. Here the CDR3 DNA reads TGTGCCAGCAGTTCCCAACCCCGAGCCGGGGGAGGGACGAACTATGGCTACACCTTC.

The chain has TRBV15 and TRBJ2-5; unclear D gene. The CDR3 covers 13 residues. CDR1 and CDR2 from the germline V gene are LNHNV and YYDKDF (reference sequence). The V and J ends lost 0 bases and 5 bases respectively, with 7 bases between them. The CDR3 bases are TGTGCCACCAGCAGAGATTTGGTTGAGACCCAGTACTTC. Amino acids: CATSRDLVETQYF.